This T cell receptor (beta chain) comes out of a study of blood T cells in healthy people across ages. Study-wide results and caveats: A roughly linear fall in TCR beta diversity per million T cells was seen with increasing age. Unsorted PBMC material precluded a definitive naive versus antigen-experienced comparison.

On this clonotype itself: No antigen is known for it.

Total RNA amounts of at least 5 micrograms were extracted per sample. The V segment lost 3 bases and the J segment 4 bases; nucleotides outside the gene matches: 6. The germline gives CDR1 SGHTA, CDR2 FQGNSA. The CDR3 loop spans 15 amino acids. A sample-barcoded 5' primer and a J-beta primer mix were used in a second PCR of roughly 7 to 11 cycles. CDR3-containing paired-end reads numbered at least 2.5 million in each sample. TCRdb re-called the 5' RACE reads through MiXCR, storing one row per CDR3 protein. Among approximately 350,000 distinct CDR3 sequences listed, 50% to 60% were seen once. This TCR came from a man between 60 and 75 years old in good health. V and J are TRBV7-2 and TRBJ2-5; 9 nucleotides line up with TRBD2. Sequenced: blood. CDR3 sequence (DNA): TGTGCCAGCAGCTTTAATAGCGGGAGAGGAGAGACCCAGTACTTC. Translated, it gives CASSFNSGRGETQYF.